At least ten counts were recorded for the clone carrying this T cell receptor beta chain. Its antigen is not known. TCR beta CDR3 regions were amplified from RNA. HTBI primers drove first-round RT-PCR of the TCR CDR3. From the multiplex PCR reads, TCRdb called clonotypes with MiXCR, one entry per CDR3 protein. There are fewer than 600,000 distinct CDR3 sequences in the sample; approximately 14% occur only once, and less than 20% lies in the top ten. Any patient presenting with uncontrolled infection, other autoimmune disease, pregnancy or lactation was left out. The data derive from a study of T cells in Graves' hyperthyroidism and ophthalmopathy. The CDR3 runs to 14 residues. Deletions cut 2 bases from V and 4 bases from J, with 12 bases between. The germline CDR1 and CDR2 sequences are LGHDT and YNNKEL (reference sequence). General study results and limits: Progression to ophthalmopathy was predicted a median of about six months early.

The chain couples TRBV3-1 to TRBJ2-7, with D perhaps being TRBD1 or TRBD2 (6 bases each). Input material: blood. The receptor's source is a woman in her late teens or twenties with Graves' hyperthyroidism. The CDR3 reads CASSQRGHQYEQYF. Here the CDR3 DNA reads TGTGCCAGCAGCCAACGGGGGCATCAGTACGAGCAGTACTTC.